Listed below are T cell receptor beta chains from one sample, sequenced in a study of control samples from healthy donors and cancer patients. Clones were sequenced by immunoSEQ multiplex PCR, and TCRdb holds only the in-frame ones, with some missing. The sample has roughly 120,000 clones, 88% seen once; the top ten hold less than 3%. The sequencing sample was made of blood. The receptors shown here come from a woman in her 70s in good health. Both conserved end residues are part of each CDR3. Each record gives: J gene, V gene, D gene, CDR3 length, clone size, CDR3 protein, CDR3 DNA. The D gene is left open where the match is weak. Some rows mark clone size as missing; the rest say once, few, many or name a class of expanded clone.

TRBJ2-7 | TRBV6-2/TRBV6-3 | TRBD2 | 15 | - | CASSNPRTSGYEQYF | TGTGCCAGCAGCAATCCCCGGACTAGCGGGTACGAGCAGTACTTC
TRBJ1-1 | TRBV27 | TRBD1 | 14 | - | CASSRQGAMTEAFF | TGTGCCAGCAGCCGACAGGGGGCGATGACAGAAGCTTTCTTT
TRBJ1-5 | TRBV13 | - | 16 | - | CASSPGTPDSNQPQHF | TGTGCCAGCAGCCCCGGGACACCTGATAGCAATCAGCCCCAGCATTTT
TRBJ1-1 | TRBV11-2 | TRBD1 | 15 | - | CASSFQQGQTTEAFF | TGTGCCAGCAGCTTTCAACAGGGGCAGACCACTGAAGCTTTCTTT
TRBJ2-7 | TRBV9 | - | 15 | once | CASSVVAGAGYEQYF | TGTGCCAGCAGCGTAGTTGCGGGGGCTGGCTACGAGCAGTACTTC
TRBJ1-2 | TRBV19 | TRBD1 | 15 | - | CASSIARDSNYGYTF | TGTGCCAGTAGTATAGCTCGGGACAGTAACTATGGCTACACCTTC
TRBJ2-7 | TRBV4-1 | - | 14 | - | CASSQAGGEYEQYF | TGCGCCAGCAGCCAGGCAGGGGGGGAGTACGAGCAGTACTTC
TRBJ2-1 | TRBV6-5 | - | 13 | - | CASSNDNYNEQFF | TGTGCCAGCAGCAATGACAACTACAATGAGCAGTTCTTC
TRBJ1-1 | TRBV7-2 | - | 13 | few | CASSLAMNTEAFF | TGTGCCAGCAGCTTAGCAATGAACACTGAAGCTTTCTTT
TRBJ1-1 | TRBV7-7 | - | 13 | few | CASSLALYTEAFF | TGTGCCAGCAGCTTAGCCCTTTACACTGAAGCTTTCTTT
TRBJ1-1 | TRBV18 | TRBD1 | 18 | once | CASSPLQGRGLMNTEAFF | TGTGCCAGCTCACCACTCCAGGGGAGGGGGCTTATGAACACTGAAGCTTTCTTT
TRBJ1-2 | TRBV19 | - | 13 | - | CASRTRDRVGYTF | TGTGCCAGTAGAACCCGGGACCGCGTAGGATACACCTTC
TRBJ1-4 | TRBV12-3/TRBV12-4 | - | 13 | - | CASSDSLSEKLFF | TGTGCCAGCAGTGACAGTCTTAGTGAAAAACTGTTTTTT
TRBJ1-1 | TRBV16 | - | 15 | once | CASSPAAGRGTEAFF | TGTGCCAGCAGCCCAGCGGCGGGGAGAGGGACTGAAGCTTTCTTT
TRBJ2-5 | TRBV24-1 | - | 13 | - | CAASDFGGETQYF | TGTGCCGCCAGTGATTTTGGGGGCGAGACCCAGTACTTC
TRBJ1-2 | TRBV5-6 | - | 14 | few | CASSRQGLDYGYTF | TGTGCCAGCAGCCGCCAGGGGCTGGACTATGGCTACACCTTC
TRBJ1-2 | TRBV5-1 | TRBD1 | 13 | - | CASSLGQGAGYTF | TGCGCCAGCAGCTTGGGACAGGGGGCCGGCTACACCTTC
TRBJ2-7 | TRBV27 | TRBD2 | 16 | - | CAGQTIGLAGSYEQYF | TGTGCCGGCCAAACGATCGGACTAGCGGGGTCCTACGAGCAGTACTTC
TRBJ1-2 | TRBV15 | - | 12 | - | CATTGLDYGYTF | TGTGCCACCACAGGGCTGGACTATGGCTACACCTTC
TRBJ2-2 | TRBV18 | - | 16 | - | CASSPQRGENTGELFF | TGTGCCAGCTCACCCCAAAGAGGGGAGAACACCGGGGAGCTGTTTTTT
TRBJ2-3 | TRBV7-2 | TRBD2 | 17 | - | CASSLRTSGGPTDTQYF | TGTGCCAGCAGCTTACGGACTAGCGGGGGGCCCACAGATACGCAGTATTTT
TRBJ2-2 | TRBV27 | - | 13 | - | CASRPTGTGELFF | TGTGCCAGCAGACCAACCGGCACCGGGGAGCTGTTTTTT
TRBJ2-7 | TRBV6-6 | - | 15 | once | CASSTATPGRHEQYF | TGTGCCAGCAGTACCGCCACCCCAGGGCGGCACGAGCAGTACTTC
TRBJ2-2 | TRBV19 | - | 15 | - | CASSMARAYTGELFF | TGTGCCAGTAGTATGGCAAGGGCCTACACCGGGGAGCTGTTTTTT
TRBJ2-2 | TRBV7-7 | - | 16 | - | CASSLGRGVDTGELFF | TGTGCCAGCAGCTTAGGCAGAGGGGTGGACACCGGGGAGCTGTTTTTT
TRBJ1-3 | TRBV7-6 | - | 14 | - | CASTNPTSGNTIYF | TGTGCCAGCACCAACCCGACCTCGGGAAACACCATATATTTT
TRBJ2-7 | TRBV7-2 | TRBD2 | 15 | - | CASSQGRAGPYEQYF | TGTGCCAGCAGCCAAGGACGAGCGGGACCCTACGAGCAGTACTTC
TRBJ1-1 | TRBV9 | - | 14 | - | CASTTTGSDTEAFF | TGTGCCAGCACCACAACAGGGTCTGACACTGAAGCTTTCTTT
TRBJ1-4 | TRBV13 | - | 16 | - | CASSLGGPGKNEKLFF | TGTGCCAGCAGCTTAGGAGGGCCGGGAAAGAATGAAAAACTGTTTTTT
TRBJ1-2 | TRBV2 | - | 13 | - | CASSELVSGGYTF | TGTGCCAGCAGTGAATTAGTTTCGGGCGGCTACACCTTC
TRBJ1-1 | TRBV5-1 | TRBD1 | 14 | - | CASSTGEGNTEAFF | TGCGCCAGCAGCACAGGGGAGGGGAACACTGAAGCTTTCTTT
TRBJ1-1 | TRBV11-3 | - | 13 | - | CASSQGDGPEAFF | TGTGCCAGTTCGCAGGGAGATGGCCCTGAAGCTTTCTTT
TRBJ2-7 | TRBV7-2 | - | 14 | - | CASSLVDGFYEQYF | TGTGCCAGCAGCTTAGTTGACGGATTCTACGAGCAGTACTTC
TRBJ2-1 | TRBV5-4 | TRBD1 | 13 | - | CASSPRQGGEQFF | TGTGCCAGCAGCCCCCGACAGGGGGGTGAGCAGTTCTTC
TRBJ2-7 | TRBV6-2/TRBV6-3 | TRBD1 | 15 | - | CASSADRASSHEQYF | TGTGCCAGCAGTGCGGACAGGGCTTCATCCCACGAGCAGTACTTC
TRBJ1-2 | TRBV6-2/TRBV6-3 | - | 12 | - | CASSYRDTGYTF | TGTGCCAGCAGTTACCGGGACACGGGCTACACCTTC
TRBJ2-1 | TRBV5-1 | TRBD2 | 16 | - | CASSRGASSGAYEQFF | TGCGCCAGCAGCAGGGGGGCGAGTAGCGGGGCCTATGAGCAGTTCTTC
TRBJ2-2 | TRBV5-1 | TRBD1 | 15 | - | CASSSTGVDTGELFF | TGCGCCAGCAGCTCGACAGGGGTCGACACCGGGGAGCTGTTTTTT
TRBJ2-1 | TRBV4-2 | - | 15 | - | CASSQDRGRVGEQFF | TGTGCCAGCAGCCAAGATAGGGGGAGGGTGGGTGAGCAGTTCTTC
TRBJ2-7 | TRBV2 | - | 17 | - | CASRRAGVGVRSYEQYF | TGTGCCAGCAGGAGGGCAGGGGTGGGGGTGAGGAGCTACGAGCAGTACTTC
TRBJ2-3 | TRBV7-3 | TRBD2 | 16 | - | CASSTSGGAGTDTQYF | TGTGCCAGCAGTACTAGCGGGGGGGCGGGCACAGATACGCAGTATTTT
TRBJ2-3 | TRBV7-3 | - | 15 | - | CASSRTGVGTDTQYF | TGTGCCAGCAGCCGGACGGGGGTCGGCACAGATACGCAGTATTTT
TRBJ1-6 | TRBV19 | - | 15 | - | CASSIVIQGGSPLHF | TGTGCCAGTAGTATAGTAATACAGGGTGGTTCACCCCTCCACTTT
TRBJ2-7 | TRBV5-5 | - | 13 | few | CASSLDQRDGRYF | TGTGCCAGCAGCTTGGACCAGAGGGATGGCAGGTACTTC
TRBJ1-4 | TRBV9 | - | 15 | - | CASSRGGIANEKLFF | TGTGCCAGCAGCAGGGGGGGCATAGCTAATGAAAAACTGTTTTTT
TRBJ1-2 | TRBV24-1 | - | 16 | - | CATLLPGPPKGYGYTF | TGTGCCACCCTCCTTCCCGGGCCTCCAAAAGGGTATGGCTACACCTTC
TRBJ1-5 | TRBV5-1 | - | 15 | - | CASSLNGNSNQPQHF | TGCGCCAGCAGCTTGAATGGGAATAGCAATCAGCCCCAGCATTTT
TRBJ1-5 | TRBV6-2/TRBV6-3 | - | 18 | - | CASSPSGQPLISNQPQHF | TGTGCCAGCAGCCCTTCAGGACAGCCTTTAATTAGCAATCAGCCCCAGCATTTT
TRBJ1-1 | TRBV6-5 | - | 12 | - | CASNLRDTEAFF | TGTGCCAGCAACCTAAGAGACACTGAAGCTTTCTTT